This TCR beta chain was identified in a study of shared clonotypes between healthy human individuals. As for the study in general: The donor group consisted of a couple of women and three men, aged 18 to 49.

Positively selected for CCR7, the CD45RO-negative cells used as naive CD8 cells excluded terminally differentiated effector memory CD45RA+ cells. The assay was immunoSEQ multiplex PCR, and TCRdb's table has in-frame clones only and misses some. The table has 600,000 or so clones, 95% to 98% seen once; the top ten hold approximately 0.33%. CDR3 length: 13 amino acids. Germline CDR1 and CDR2: LNHNV and YYDKDF (reference sequence). Trimming cost V 5 bases and J 4 bases, with 9 bases left between them. Study-wide points: Genetic and exposure-history diversity was limited by the few donors. Rarefaction analysis demonstrated incomplete sorted-subset sequencing notwithstanding large depth. Shared clonotypes across all four donors exceeded non-shared ones in generation probability.

Comment on this clone: The antigen is undetermined.

This receptor was identified in a man aged 25 to 40 in good health. The chain carries TRBV15 and TRBJ2-1; D uncertain. What was sequenced was naive CD8+ T cells sorted from blood. The CDR3 region is CATSGLRYNEQFF. The CDR3 DNA reads TGTGCCACCAGCGGGTTGCGGTACAATGAGCAGTTCTTC.